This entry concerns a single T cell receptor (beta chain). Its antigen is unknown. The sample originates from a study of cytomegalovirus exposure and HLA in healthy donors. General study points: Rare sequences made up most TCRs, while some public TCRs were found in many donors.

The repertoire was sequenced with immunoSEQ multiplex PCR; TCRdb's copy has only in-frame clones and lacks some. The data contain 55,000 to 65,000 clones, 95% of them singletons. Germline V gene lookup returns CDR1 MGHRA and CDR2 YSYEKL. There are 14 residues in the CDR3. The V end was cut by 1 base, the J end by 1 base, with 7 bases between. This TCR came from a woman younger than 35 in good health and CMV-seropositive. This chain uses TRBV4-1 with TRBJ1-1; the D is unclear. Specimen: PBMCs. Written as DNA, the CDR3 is TGCGCCAGCAGCCAAGGACCGGGGAACACTGAAGCTTTCTTT. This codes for CASSQGPGNTEAFF.